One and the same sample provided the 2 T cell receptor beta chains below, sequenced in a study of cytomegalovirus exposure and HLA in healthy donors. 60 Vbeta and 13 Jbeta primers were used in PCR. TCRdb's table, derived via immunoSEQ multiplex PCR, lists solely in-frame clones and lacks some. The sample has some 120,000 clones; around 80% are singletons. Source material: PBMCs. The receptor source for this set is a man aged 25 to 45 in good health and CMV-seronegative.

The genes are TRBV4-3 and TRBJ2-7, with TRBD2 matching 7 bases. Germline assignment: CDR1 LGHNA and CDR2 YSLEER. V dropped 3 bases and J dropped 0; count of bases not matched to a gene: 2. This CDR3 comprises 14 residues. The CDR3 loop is CASSQGGFSYEQYF. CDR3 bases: TGCGCCAGCAGCCAGGGGGGGTTCTCCTACGAGCAGTACTTC.

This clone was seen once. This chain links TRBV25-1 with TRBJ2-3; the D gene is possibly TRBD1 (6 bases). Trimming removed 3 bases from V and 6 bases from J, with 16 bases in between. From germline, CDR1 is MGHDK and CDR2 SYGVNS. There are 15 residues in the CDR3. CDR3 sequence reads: CASSDPTDRWDTQYF. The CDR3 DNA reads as TGTGCCAGCAGTGACCCCACTGACAGGTGGGATACGCAGTATTTT.